This T cell receptor (beta chain) was captured by sequencing in a study of regulatory T cells in long-lasting Graves disease. Regarding the study as a whole: Tissue studied was limited to peripheral blood, excluding thyroid tissue. Less diverse TCR repertoires were seen in persistent Graves' patients than in newly diagnosed ones. Among samples with persistent disease, TRBV28, TRBJ1-2 and TRBJ2-5 were favored.

Noted time point: persistent/refractory GD, antithyroid drugs over 5 years with positive TRAb. Preparation of the TCR library used RNA extracted from PBMCs. Regarding this clonotype: What it binds is unknown.

J gave up 2 bases and V 3 bases, and 5 bases lay outside the gene matches. Germline assignment: CDR1 LGHDT and CDR2 YNNKEL (reference sequence). The length of the CDR3 is 15 residues. For TCR beta, libraries came from iRepertoire HTBI primers and Arm-PCR of CDR3 regions. Original analysis: Across samples, 62 TRBV and some 15 TRBJ segments were found. TCRdb reprocessed the multiplex PCR reads with MiXCR, giving one entry per CDR3 protein. The V and J calls here are based on TCRdb, not the publication. Among fewer than 400,000 distinct CDR3 sequences listed, around a fifth were seen once. The chain joins TRBV3-1 to TRBJ2-3, with 7 bases fitting TRBD2. The sequencing here drew on peripheral blood mononuclear cells (PBMCs), taken when the disease was refractory, from a patient treated with antithyroid drugs. The receptor comes from a female donor with Graves disease. The CDR3 region is CASSQRTRATDTQYF. The CDR3 DNA reads as TGTGCCAGCAGCCAGAGGACTAGGGCCACAGATACGCAGTATTTT.